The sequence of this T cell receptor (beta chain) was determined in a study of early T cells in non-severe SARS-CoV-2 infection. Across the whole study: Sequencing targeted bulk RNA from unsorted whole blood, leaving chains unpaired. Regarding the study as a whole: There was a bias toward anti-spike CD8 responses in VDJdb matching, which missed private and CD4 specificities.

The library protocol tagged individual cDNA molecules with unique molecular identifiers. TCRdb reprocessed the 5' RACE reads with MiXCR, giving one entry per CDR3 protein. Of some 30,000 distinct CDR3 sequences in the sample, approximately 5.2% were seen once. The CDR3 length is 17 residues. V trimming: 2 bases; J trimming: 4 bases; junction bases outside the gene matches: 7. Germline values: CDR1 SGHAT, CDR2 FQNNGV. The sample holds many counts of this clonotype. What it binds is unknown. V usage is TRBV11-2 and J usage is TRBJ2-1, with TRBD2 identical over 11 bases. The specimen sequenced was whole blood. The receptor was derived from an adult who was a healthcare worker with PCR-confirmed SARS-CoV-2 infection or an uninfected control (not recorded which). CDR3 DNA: TGTGCCAGCAGCTTAAAGGAGTTAGCGGGGGGGTACAATGAGCAGTTCTTC. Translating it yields CASSLKELAGGYNEQFF.